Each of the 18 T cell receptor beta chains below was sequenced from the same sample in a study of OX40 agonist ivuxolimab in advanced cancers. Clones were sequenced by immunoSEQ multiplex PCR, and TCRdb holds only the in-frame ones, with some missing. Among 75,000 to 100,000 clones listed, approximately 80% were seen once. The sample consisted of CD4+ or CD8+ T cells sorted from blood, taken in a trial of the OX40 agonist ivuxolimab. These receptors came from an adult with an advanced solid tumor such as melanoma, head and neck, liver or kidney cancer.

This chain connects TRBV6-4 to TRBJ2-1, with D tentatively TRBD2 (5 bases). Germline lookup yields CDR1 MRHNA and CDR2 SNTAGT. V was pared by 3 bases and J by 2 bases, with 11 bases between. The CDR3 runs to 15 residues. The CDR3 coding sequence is TGTGCCAGCAGTGAAAGCGGTTTGACCTACAATGAGCAGTTCTTC. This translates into CASSESGLTYNEQFF.

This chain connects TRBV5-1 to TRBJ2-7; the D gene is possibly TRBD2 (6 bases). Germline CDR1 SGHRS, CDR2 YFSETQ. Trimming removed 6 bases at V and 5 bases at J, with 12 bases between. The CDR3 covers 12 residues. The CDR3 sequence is CASKGGNDEQYF. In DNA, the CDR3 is TGCGCCAGCAAAGGAGGGAATGACGAGCAGTACTTC.

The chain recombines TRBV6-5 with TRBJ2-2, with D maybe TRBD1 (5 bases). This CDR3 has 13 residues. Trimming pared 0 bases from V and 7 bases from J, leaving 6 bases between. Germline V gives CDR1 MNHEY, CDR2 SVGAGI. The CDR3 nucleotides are TGTGCCAGCAGTTACTCTAGGGGCGGGGAGCTGTTTTTT. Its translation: CASSYSRGGELFF.

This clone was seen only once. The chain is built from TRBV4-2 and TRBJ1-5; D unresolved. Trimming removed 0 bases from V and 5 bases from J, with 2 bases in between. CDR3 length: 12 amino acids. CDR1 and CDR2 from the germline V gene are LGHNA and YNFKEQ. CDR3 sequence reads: CASSQEHQPQHF. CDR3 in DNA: TGTGCCAGCAGCCAAGAACATCAGCCCCAGCATTTT.

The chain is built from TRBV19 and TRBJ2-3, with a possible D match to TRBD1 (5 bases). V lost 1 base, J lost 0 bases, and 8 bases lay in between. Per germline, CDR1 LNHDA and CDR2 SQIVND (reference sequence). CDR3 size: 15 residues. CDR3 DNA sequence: TGTGCCAGTAGTATAGGGACAACGAGCACAGATACGCAGTATTTT. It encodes CASSIGTTSTDTQYF.

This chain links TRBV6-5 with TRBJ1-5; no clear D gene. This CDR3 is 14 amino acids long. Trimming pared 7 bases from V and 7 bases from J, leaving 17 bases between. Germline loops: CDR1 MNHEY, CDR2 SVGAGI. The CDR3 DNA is TGTGCCAGCACCTACGGACTAGCAAAGCAGCCCCAGCATTTT. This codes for CASTYGLAKQPQHF.

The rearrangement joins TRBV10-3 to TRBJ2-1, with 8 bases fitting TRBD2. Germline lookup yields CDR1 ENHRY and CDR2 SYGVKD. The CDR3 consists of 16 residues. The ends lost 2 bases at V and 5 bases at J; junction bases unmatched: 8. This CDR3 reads CAISEAASGRNNEQFF. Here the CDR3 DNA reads TGTGCCATCAGTGAGGCGGCTAGCGGGCGTAACAATGAGCAGTTCTTC.

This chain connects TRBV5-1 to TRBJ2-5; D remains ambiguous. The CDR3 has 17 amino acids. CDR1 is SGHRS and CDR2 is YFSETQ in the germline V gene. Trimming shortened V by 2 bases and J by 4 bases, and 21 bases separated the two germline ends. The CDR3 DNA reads TGCGCCAGCAGCTTACGGGCCGGTCGGGCTAGAACAGAGACCCAGTACTTC. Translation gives CASSLRAGRARTETQYF.

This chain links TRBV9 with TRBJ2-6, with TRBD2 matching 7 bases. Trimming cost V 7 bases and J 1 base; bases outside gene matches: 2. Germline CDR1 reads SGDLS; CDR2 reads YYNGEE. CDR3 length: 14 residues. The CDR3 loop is CASWGGSGANVLTF. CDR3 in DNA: TGTGCCAGCTGGGGAGGGTCTGGGGCCAACGTCCTGACTTTC.

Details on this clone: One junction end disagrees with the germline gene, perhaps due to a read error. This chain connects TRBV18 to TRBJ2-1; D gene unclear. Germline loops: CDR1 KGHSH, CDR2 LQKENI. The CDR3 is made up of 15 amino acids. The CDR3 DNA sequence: TGTGCCAGCTCCCCACTGGCGGCCCCTTACAATGAGCAGTTCTTC. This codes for CASSPLAAPYNEQFF.

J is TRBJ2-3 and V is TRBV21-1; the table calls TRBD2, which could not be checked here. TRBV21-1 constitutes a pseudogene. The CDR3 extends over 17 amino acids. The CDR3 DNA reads TGTGCCAGCAGCAAAGGGCGTCAAGGAGGGCCTACAGATACGCAGTATTTT. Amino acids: CASSKGRQGGPTDTQYF.

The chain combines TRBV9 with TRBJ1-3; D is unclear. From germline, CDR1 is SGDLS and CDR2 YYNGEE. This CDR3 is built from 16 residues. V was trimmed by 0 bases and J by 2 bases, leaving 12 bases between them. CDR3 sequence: CASSVAAGGAGNTIYF. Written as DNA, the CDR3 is TGTGCCAGCAGCGTAGCAGCGGGTGGGGCTGGAAACACCATATATTTT. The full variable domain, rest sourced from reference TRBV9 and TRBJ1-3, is DSGVTQTPKHLITATGQRVTLRCSPRSGDLSVYWYQQSLDQGLQFLIQYYNGEERAKGNILERFSAQQFPDLHSELNLSSLELGDSALYFCASSVAAGGAGNTIYFGEGSWLTVV.

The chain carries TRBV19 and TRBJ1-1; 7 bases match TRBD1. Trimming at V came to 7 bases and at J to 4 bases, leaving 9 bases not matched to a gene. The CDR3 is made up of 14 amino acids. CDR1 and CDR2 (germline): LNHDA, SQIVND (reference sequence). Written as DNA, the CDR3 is TGTGCCAGTATCCCCGGGAACAGGGGCACTGAAGCTTTCTTT. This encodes CASIPGNRGTEAFF.

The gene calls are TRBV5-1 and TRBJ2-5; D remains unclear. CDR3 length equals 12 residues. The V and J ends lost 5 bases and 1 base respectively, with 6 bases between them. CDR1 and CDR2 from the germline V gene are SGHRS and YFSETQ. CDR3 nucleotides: TGCGCCAGCAGAGAGCCCCAAGAGACCCAGTACTTC. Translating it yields CASREPQETQYF.

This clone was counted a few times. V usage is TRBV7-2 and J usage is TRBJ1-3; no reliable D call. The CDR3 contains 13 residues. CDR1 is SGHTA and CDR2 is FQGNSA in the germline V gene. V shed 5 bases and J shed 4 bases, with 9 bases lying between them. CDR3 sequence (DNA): TGTGCCAGCAGCCCCACTAGAGGAAACACCATATATTTT. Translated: CASSPTRGNTIYF.

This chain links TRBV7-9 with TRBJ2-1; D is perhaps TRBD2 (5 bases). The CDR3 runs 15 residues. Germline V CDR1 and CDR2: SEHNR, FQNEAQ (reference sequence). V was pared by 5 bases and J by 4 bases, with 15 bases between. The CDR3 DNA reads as TGTGCCAGCAGCCCCCAAGGCGAGCGGTACAATGAGCAGTTCTTC. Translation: CASSPQGERYNEQFF.

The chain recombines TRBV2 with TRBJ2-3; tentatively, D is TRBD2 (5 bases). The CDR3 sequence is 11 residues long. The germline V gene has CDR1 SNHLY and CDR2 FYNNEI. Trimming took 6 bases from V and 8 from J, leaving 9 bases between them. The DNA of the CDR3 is TGTGCCAGCAGGGAGGCCGGTACGCAGTATTTT. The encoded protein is CASREAGTQYF.

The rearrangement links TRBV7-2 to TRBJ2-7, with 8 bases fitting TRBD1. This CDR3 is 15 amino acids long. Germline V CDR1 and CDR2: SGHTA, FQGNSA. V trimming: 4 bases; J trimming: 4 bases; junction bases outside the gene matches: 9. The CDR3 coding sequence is TGTGCCAGCAGCTCAGGACAGGGAAGGGCGTACGAGCAGTACTTC. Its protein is CASSSGQGRAYEQYF.